These 17 T cell receptor beta chains came from one sample sequenced in a study of blood T cell repertoires in COVID-19. Libraries were prepared by immunoSEQ multiplex PCR; TCRdb keeps only in-frame clonotypes and omits some of them. This sample has more than 60,000 clones, with around nine tenths found just once. Sequenced input: peripheral blood. Receptor source: a woman aged 80 or older with active or convalescent COVID-19.

The chain uses TRBV11-2 and TRBJ1-2; unclear D gene. Per the germline V gene, CDR1 is SGHAT and CDR2 is FQNNGV. The V end lost 1 base, the J end lost 1 base, and 10 bases lay between the germline ends. The CDR3 totals 15 residues. Here the CDR3 reads CASSLVARSNYGYTF. The CDR3 nucleotides are TGTGCCAGCAGCTTAGTCGCAAGGAGTAACTATGGCTACACCTTC.

The rearrangement links TRBV10-3 to TRBJ2-1; 14 nucleotides agree with TRBD2. CDR1 and CDR2 from the germline V gene are ENHRY and SYGVKD. This CDR3 region has 16 residues. V lost 5 bases and J lost 10; bases outside the gene matches: 10. The CDR3 spells CAISPLTSGGAGEQFF. Written as DNA, the CDR3 is TGTGCCATCAGTCCCCTGACTAGCGGGGGGGCCGGGGAGCAGTTCTTC.

This clone was seen just once. The chain uses TRBV5-6 and TRBJ1-4, with TRBD1 matching over 7 bases. Germline CDR1 reads SGHDT; CDR2 reads YYEEEE. The CDR3 contains 15 residues. V shed 4 bases and J 12 bases; nucleotides not matched to a gene: 15. The CDR3 DNA reads TGTGCCAGCAGCGTCGGACAGGTCCATATCCAGGAACTGTTTTTT. Translated, it gives CASSVGQVHIQELFF.

The rearrangement joins TRBV6-5 to TRBJ1-4; D is ambiguous. Germline-derived CDR1 and CDR2 are MNHEY and SVGAGI. The CDR3 loop spans 11 amino acids. Trimming removed 7 bases at V and 6 bases at J, with 6 bases between. The CDR3 nucleotides read TGTGCCAGCACCTTCTATGAAAAACTGTTTTTT. Amino acids: CASTFYEKLFF.

The chain carries TRBV28 and TRBJ2-1; TRBD2 might be the D (5 bases). The CDR3 is made up of 15 amino acids. Between the trimmed V and J ends, which lost 9 bases and 0 bases, there was a span of 15 bases. Germline-derived CDR1 and CDR2 are MDHEN and SYDVKM. The CDR3: CASREYPSSYNEQFF. In DNA form, the CDR3 reads TGTGCCAGTCGGGAATATCCGAGCTCCTACAATGAGCAGTTCTTC.

The chain carries TRBV7-2 and TRBJ1-6; D is ambiguous. Germline lookup yields CDR1 SGHTA and CDR2 FQGNSA. Trimming took 1 base from V and 10 from J, leaving 17 bases between them. The CDR3 runs 16 residues. The CDR3 DNA is TGTGCCAGCAGCTTAGACCCGACCACTAGCGGATCACCCCTCCACTTT. Translating gives CASSLDPTTSGSPLHF.

V is TRBV21-1 and J is TRBJ1-2; the table's D call TRBD1 went unverified against the DNA. TRBV21-1 is shown as a pseudogene. This CDR3 contains 15 residues. This chain's CDR3 is CASSIPTGSGYGYTF. The CDR3 region has the DNA TGTGCCAGCAGCATACCTACAGGGTCGGGCTATGGCTACACCTTC.

The chain uses TRBV5-6 and TRBJ1-5, with 9 bases lining up with TRBD1. The CDR3 extends over 18 amino acids. Germline V gene data show CDR1 as SGHDT and CDR2 as YYEEEE. Losses at the gene ends were 1 base for V and 4 bases for J; bases not matched to a gene: 12. The CDR3 region has the DNA TGTGCCAGCAGCTTGCCCCCAACAGGGGGCATTGGGAATCAGCCCCAGCATTTT. Translation: CASSLPPTGGIGNQPQHF. Supplemented by reference TRBV5-6 and TRBJ1-5, the full variable domain reads DAGVTQSPTHLIKTRGQQVTLRCSPKSGHDTVSWYQQALGQGPQFIFQYYEEEERQRGNFPDRFSGHQFPNYSSELNVNALLLGDSALYLCASSLPPTGGIGNQPQHFGDGTRLSIL.

The CDR3 region is CASSRRGNQPQHF. In DNA form, the CDR3 reads TGTGCCAGCAGTCGCAGGGGCAATCAGCCCCAGCATTTT. The chain is built from TRBV12-3 or TRBV12-4 and TRBJ1-5; D is possibly TRBD1 (5 bases). Trimming took off 5 bases at V and 2 bases at J, with 7 bases between the two ends. This CDR3 comprises 13 residues.

The chain carries TRBV5-1 and TRBJ2-2; 7 bases fit TRBD2. There are 16 residues in the CDR3. V gave up 0 bases and J gave up 0 bases; unmatched junction bases: 2. The V gene's germline CDR1 is SGHRS and CDR2 YFSETQ. The CDR3 DNA follows: TGCGCCAGCAGCTTGGTGCGGGGGACGAACACCGGGGAGCTGTTTTTT. Translation: CASSLVRGTNTGELFF.

This chain joins TRBV13 and TRBJ1-3; a possible D gene is TRBD1 (6 bases). Germline V gene data show CDR1 as PRHDT and CDR2 as FYEKMQ (reference sequence). The CDR3 is 16 residues long. V was trimmed by 2 bases and J by 6 bases, leaving 17 bases between them. CDR3 in amino acids: CASSLRRRGAANTIYF. For the CDR3, the DNA is TGTGCCAGCAGCTTACGGAGGCGGGGGGCGGCAAACACCATATATTTT.

J is TRBJ1-3 and V is TRBV6-6; 10 positions agree with TRBD1. The CDR3 totals 15 residues. The junction had 2 bases not matched to a gene; V was cut back by 5 bases and J by 1 base. Germline V lookup: CDR1 MNHNY, CDR2 SVGAGI (reference sequence). This CDR3 reads CASSPGQGSGNTIYF. CDR3 in DNA: TGTGCCAGCAGTCCGGGACAGGGGTCTGGAAACACCATATATTTT.

The V and J genes are TRBV4-1 and TRBJ2-1; 10 bases are shared with TRBD2. Germline values: CDR1 MGHRA, CDR2 YSYEKL. This CDR3 contains 16 residues. Germline trimming cut 3 bases from V and 8 bases from J; bases unmatched to any gene: 10. This chain's CDR3 is CASSQDSVAGGYEQFF. In nucleotides, the CDR3 is TGCGCCAGCAGCCAGGACTCGGTAGCGGGGGGTTATGAGCAGTTCTTC.

This rearrangement joins TRBV28 to TRBJ1-1; D may be TRBD1 (5 bases). This CDR3 is 15 amino acids long. The germline CDR1 and CDR2 sequences are MDHEN and SYDVKM. The germline V and J ends were trimmed by 2 bases and 0 bases, with 10 bases remaining between them. CDR3 sequence reads: CASSLGQLMNTEAFF. CDR3 nucleotide sequence: TGTGCCAGCAGTTTAGGACAACTTATGAACACTGAAGCTTTCTTT.

This clone appeared once. V and J are TRBV9 and TRBJ1-3; D gene ambiguous. This CDR3 has 15 residues. Germline V gives CDR1 SGDLS, CDR2 YYNGEE. V shed 0 bases and J shed 0 bases, with 7 bases lying between them. CDR3: CASSVGGSSGNTIYF. CDR3 sequence (DNA): TGTGCCAGCAGCGTAGGTGGCAGCTCTGGAAACACCATATATTTT.

The chain links TRBV21-1 to TRBJ1-1; the D segment call TRBD1 is taken from the table without a DNA check. TRBV21-1 is a listed pseudogene. The CDR3 covers 13 residues. CDR3 nucleotide sequence: TGTGCCAGCAGCCTCGTAGGGGGTCGCGAGGCTTTCTTT. It encodes CASSLVGGREAFF.

The chain carries TRBV3-1 (or the pseudogene TRBV3-2) and TRBJ1-1; D is unresolved. Between the trimmed V and J ends, which lost 0 bases and 6 bases, there was a span of 11 bases. The CDR3 totals 14 residues. Germline values: CDR1 LGHDT, CDR2 YNNKEL (reference sequence). The CDR3 protein is CASSQDHTFPEAFF. For the CDR3, the DNA is TGTGCCAGCAGCCAAGACCACACCTTTCCTGAAGCTTTCTTT.